Presented here are 26 T cell receptor beta chains from one specimen sequenced in a study of tumor and adjacent non-tumor tissue in lung cancer. The template was RNA from unsorted bulk tissue. Distant lung tissue was collected more than 3 cm away from the tumor edge. A modified ARM-PCR protocol with three rounds of nested PCR amplified TCRbeta. Using its own MiXCR run on the multiplex PCR reads, TCRdb lists one record per CDR3 protein. The sample shows about 90,000 distinct CDR3 sequences, 76% of them seen only once. The sequencing sample was made of distant non-tumor lung tissue. The receptors derive from a woman in her 50s with non-small cell lung cancer.

A remark on this clonotype: A much larger clone is a single base away; this may be a read error. This chain joins TRBV7-9 and TRBJ2-5; TRBD1 agrees at 9 bases. There are 15 residues in the CDR3. Germline CDR1 and CDR2: SEHNR and FQNEAQ (reference sequence). The CDR3 here is CASSPRQGEWETLYF. For the CDR3, the DNA is TGTGCCAGCAGCCCACGACAGGGGGAGTGGGAGACCCTGTACTTC.

As for this clonotype: The junction does not match germline at one end; this may be a read error. The genes are TRBV6-5 and TRBJ2-1; TRBD2 agrees at 9 bases. Germline lookup yields CDR1 MNHEY and CDR2 SVGAGI. The CDR3 totals 16 residues. CDR3 protein: CASSISGSKSYNEKLF. In DNA, the CDR3 is TGTGCCAGCAGTATTAGCGGGAGTAAGTCCTACAATGAGAAGCTCTTC.

About this clonotype: A read error may account for a junction end that differs from germline. The gene calls are TRBV11-2 and TRBJ2-2, with D possibly being TRBD2 (5 bases). The germline V gene has CDR1 SGHAT and CDR2 FQNNGV. CDR3 length: 15 residues. CDR3 loop: CASKTSRRRDGELSF. Written as DNA, the CDR3 is TGTGCCAGCAAGACTTCACGGAGGCGCGACGGGGAGCTGTCATTT.

About this clonotype: The final CDR3 position lacks the conserved phenylalanine or tryptophan, pointing to a likely read error. This chain joins TRBV5-4 and TRBJ2-7; 8 bases agree with TRBD2. There are 16 residues in the CDR3. In germline, CDR1 is SGHNT, CDR2 YYREEE (reference sequence). This CDR3 reads CANSHRGGKGINEQYI. The CDR3 DNA is TGTGCCAACAGCCACCGGGGGGGAAAGGGGATCAACGAGCAGTACATC.

The chain couples TRBV6-5 to TRBJ2-4; D not certain. The CDR3 spans 15 residues. Germline CDR1 and CDR2: MNHEY and SVGAGI. Between the trimmed V and J ends, which lost 8 bases and 0 bases, there was a span of 14 bases. CDR3 in amino acids: CASAGSRVAKNIQYF. In nucleotides, the CDR3 is TGTGCCAGCGCTGGCTCCCGAGTAGCCAAAAACATTCAGTACTTC.

This clonotype was detected only a few times. At one of its ends the junction is not consistent with the germline gene, which may arise from a read error. V is TRBV29-1 and J is TRBJ2-1; D possibly corresponds to TRBD2 (6 bases). Germline V gene data show CDR1 as SQVTM and CDR2 as ANQGSEA. CDR3 size: 15 residues. The CDR3 protein is CSVELSGSSYNEQSF. For the CDR3, the DNA is TGCAGTGTTGAACTGTCCGGGAGCTCCTATAATGAGCAGTCCTTC.

Points on this clonotype: Since the CDR3 does not end with the conserved phenylalanine or tryptophan, this likely comes from a read error. This chain joins TRBV4-1 and TRBJ2-3; 8 nucleotides align to TRBD2. Germline lookup yields CDR1 MGHRA and CDR2 YSYEKL. This CDR3 has 16 residues. The CDR3 region is CANSQVASGLSDTQYS. The CDR3 DNA reads as TGCGCCAACAGCCAAGTCGCTAGCGGGTTGTCAGATACGCAGTATTCT.

Many counts were recorded for this clonotype. The chain recombines TRBV12-3 or TRBV12-4 with TRBJ2-1, with no clear D. The length of the CDR3 is 15 residues. V lost 7 bases to trimming and J lost 0 bases, with 13 bases between them. The CDR3 nucleotides are TGTGCCAGCACCCACCCACTGAGCTCCTACAATGAGCAGTTCTTC. It yields the protein CASTHPLSSYNEQFF.

This clonotype was seen many times. The rearrangement links TRBV20-1 to TRBJ2-5; 10 positions agree with TRBD1. Germline assignment: CDR1 DFQATT and CDR2 SNEGSKA (reference sequence). V was pared by 2 bases and J by 3 bases, with 3 bases of the junction left unmatched. The CDR3 spans 14 residues. For the CDR3, the DNA is TGCAGTGCTAGACCAGGACAGGGGGAAGAGACCCAGTACTTC. This gives the protein CSARPGQGEETQYF.

The J gene is TRBJ2-1, the V gene TRBV5-4; D unclear. The CDR3 totals 16 residues. Germline-derived CDR1 and CDR2 are SGHNT and YYREEE (reference sequence). V was pared by 2 bases and J by 1 base, with 13 bases between. The CDR3 coding sequence is TGTGCCAGCAGCTTCTTAGCATATCCTTCCTACAATGAGCAGTTCTTC. This gives the protein CASSFLAYPSYNEQFF.

The chain employs TRBV11-2 and TRBJ2-7; 8 nucleotides line up with TRBD2. CDR1 and CDR2 (germline): SGHAT, FQNNGV. The CDR3 sequence is 12 residues long. V was clipped by 3 bases and J by 9 bases; unmatched bases: 4. The CDR3 nucleotides are TGTGCCAGCAGCTTGAGTAGCGGGGTGCAGTACTTC. It codes for CASSLSSGVQYF.

Concerning this clonotype itself: An end of the junction does not agree with germline; a read error may underlie this. V and J are TRBV6-5 and TRBJ2-7; the match to TRBD2 covers 10 bases. Germline loops: CDR1 MNHEY, CDR2 SVGAGI. The length of the CDR3 is 15 residues. Written as DNA, the CDR3 is TGTGCCAGCTGTTACTCCTCTAGCGGGAGCCATGAGCAGTACTTC. It specifies CASCYSSSGSHEQYF.

This clonotype came up once. An end of the junction differs from the germline gene, which may be a read error. The V and J genes are TRBV6-6 and TRBJ1-1; weak D call: TRBD1 (6 bases). Germline-derived CDR1 and CDR2 are MNHNY and SVGAGI (reference sequence). The CDR3 runs 13 residues. The CDR3 here is CVSSYEGDTVAFF. CDR3 DNA: TGTGTCAGCAGTTACGAAGGGGACACTGTAGCTTTTTTT.

Comments on this clonotype: A much more abundant neighbour one base away suggests this may be a read error. The gene calls are TRBV30 and TRBJ2-1, with D maybe TRBD1 (6 bases). Germline V CDR1 and CDR2: GTSNPN, SVGIG (reference sequence). The CDR3 spans 13 residues. This chain's CDR3 is CAWSVQGHNDQFF. In DNA form, the CDR3 reads TGTGCCTGGAGTGTACAGGGCCACAATGACCAGTTCTTC. The full variable domain, rest sourced from reference TRBV30 and TRBJ2-1, is SQTIHQWPATLVQPVGSPLSLECTVEGTSNPNLYWYRQAAGRGLQLLFYSVGIGQISSEVPQNLSASRPQDRQFILSSKKLLLSDSGFYLCAWSVQGHNDQFFGPGTRLTVL.

This clonotype has only one observation. A much larger clone lies a single base off, so this may be a read error. V is TRBV7-9 and J is TRBJ2-2; TRBD1 matches at 7 bases. In germline, CDR1 is SEHNR, CDR2 FQNEAQ (reference sequence). This CDR3 is built from 14 residues. The CDR3 reads CASSVQGNTGEMFF. The CDR3 DNA sequence: TGTGCCAGCAGCGTACAGGGGAACACCGGGGAGATGTTTTTT.

Comment on this clonotype: A read error may account for a junction end that differs from germline. The V and J genes are TRBV5-1 and TRBJ2-1; D assignment may be TRBD1 or TRBD2 (5 bases each). This CDR3 comprises 15 residues. Germline loops: CDR1 SGHRS, CDR2 YFSETQ. This CDR3 is CASSLGPAAYNEQFF. CDR3 DNA: TGCGCTAGCAGCTTGGGACCAGCGGCGTACAATGAGCAGTTCTTC.

V usage is TRBV5-1 and J usage is TRBJ2-3; D is unclear. Germline V gives CDR1 SGHRS, CDR2 YFSETQ. The CDR3 runs to 14 residues. The ends were cut back, 4 bases at V and 6 bases at J, with 15 bases in the middle. Here the CDR3 reads CASSPSTGADTQYF. CDR3 DNA: TGCGCCAGCAGCCCATCGACGGGCGCCGATACGCAGTATTTT.

Comments on this clonotype: The CDR3 does not end in the conserved phenylalanine or tryptophan, so this is likely a read error. This chain joins TRBV11-2 and TRBJ1-5; possibly TRBD1 for D (5 bases). V lost 9 bases to trimming and J lost 11 bases, with 20 bases between them. Germline-derived CDR1 and CDR2 are SGHAT and FQNNGV. The CDR3 totals 13 residues. CDR3 sequence reads: CASNLENGGAQHS. CDR3 DNA sequence: TGTGCCAGTAACTTAGAGAACGGGGGGGCCCAGCATTCT.

In this sample, this clonotype turned up many times. V usage is TRBV6-5 and J usage is TRBJ1-3; D is unclear. The CDR3 consists of 14 residues. Trimming removed 6 bases from V and 2 bases from J, with 11 bases in between. The germline V gene encodes CDR1 MNHEY and CDR2 SVGAGI. Here the CDR3 reads CASSLQIAGNTIYF. CDR3 in DNA: TGTGCCAGCAGCCTCCAGATAGCTGGAAACACCATATATTTT.

The chain joins TRBV2 to TRBJ2-7; 16 bases are shared with TRBD2. Germline values: CDR1 SNHLY, CDR2 FYNNEI. The CDR3 extends over 17 amino acids. The ends lost 3 bases at V and 6 bases at J; junction bases unmatched: 8. The CDR3 sequence is CASSEFGTSGRAGEQYF. In nucleotides, the CDR3 is TGTGCCAGCAGTGAGTTCGGGACTAGCGGGAGGGCCGGCGAGCAGTACTTC.

Concerning this clonotype itself: Sequence at one end of the junction differs from germline and may be a read error. The V call is TRBV12-3 or TRBV12-4, the J call TRBJ2-5; no definite D call. The CDR3 extends over 13 amino acids. The DNA of the CDR3 is TGTGCCAACAGTTTAAGAACCGGAGAGACTCAGTACTTC. Protein product: CANSLRTGETQYF.

A single count supports this clonotype. The V and J genes are TRBV7-8 and TRBJ2-3; 8 nucleotides agree with TRBD2. V was pared by 5 bases and J by 3 bases, with 13 bases of the junction left unmatched. Per germline, CDR1 SGHVS and CDR2 FQNEAQ. The length of the CDR3 is 17 residues. The CDR3 protein is CASSQGLAGTSTDTQYF. The CDR3, as DNA: TGTGCCAGCAGCCAAGGACTGGCGGGGACTAGTACAGATACGCAGTATTTT.

In regard to this clonotype: Given a much more abundant clone one base away, this may be a read error. V usage is TRBV20-1 and J usage is TRBJ1-1; D gene ambiguous. The CDR3 runs to 11 residues. Germline CDR1 is DFQATT and CDR2 is SNEGSKA (reference sequence). Trimming removed 3 bases from V and 6 bases from J, with 8 bases in between. CDR3 loop: CSASDDPEAFF. CDR3 in DNA: TGCAGTGCTAGTGACGACCCTGAAGCTTTCTTT.

A note on this clonotype: The conserved final phenylalanine or tryptophan is absent from the CDR3, which likely points to a read error. The rearrangement uses TRBV6-2 or TRBV6-3 and TRBJ2-1; no clear D gene. CDR1 and CDR2 (germline): MNHEY, SVGEGT. This CDR3 spans 13 amino acids. CDR3 in amino acids: CVSSSDGYNEQFS. The CDR3 DNA reads as TGTGTCAGCAGCTCAGACGGGTACAATGAGCAGTTCTCC.

This clonotype was picked up one time. The CDR3 ends on some other residue instead of the conserved phenylalanine or tryptophan, so this is likely a read error. This chain links TRBV6-6 with TRBJ2-5; possible D gene TRBD1, 6 bases. This CDR3 has 14 residues. CDR1 and CDR2 (germline): MNHNY, SVGAGI (reference sequence). The CDR3 coding sequence is TGTGCTAGCAGTGACTCGGACAGTCAAGATACCCAGTACCTC. It yields the protein CASSDSDSQDTQYL.

Turning to this clonotype: One end of the junction varies from germline; a read error may be responsible. CDR3 bases: TGTGCCATCAGTGAGTCGTCCAGGGAGAACACTGAAGCTATCTTC. Translation: CAISESSRENTEAIF. This chain joins TRBV10-3 and TRBJ1-1; D possibly corresponds to TRBD1 (5 bases). This CDR3 region has 15 residues. CDR1 and CDR2 (germline): ENHRY, SYGVKD.